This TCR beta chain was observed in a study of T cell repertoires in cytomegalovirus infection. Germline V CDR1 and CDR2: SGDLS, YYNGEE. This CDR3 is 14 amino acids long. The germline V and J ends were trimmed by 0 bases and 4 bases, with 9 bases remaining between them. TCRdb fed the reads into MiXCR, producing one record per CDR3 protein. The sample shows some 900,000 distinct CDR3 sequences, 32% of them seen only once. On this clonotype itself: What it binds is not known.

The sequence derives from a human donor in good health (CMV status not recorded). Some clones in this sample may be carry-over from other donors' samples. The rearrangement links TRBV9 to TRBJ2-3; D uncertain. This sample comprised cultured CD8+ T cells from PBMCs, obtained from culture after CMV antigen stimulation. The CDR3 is CASSVVSLADTQYF. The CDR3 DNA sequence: TGTGCCAGCAGCGTAGTGTCGTTGGCAGATACGCAGTATTTT.